The clone carrying this T cell receptor (beta chain) showed up just once. Its specificity is not known. Within the sample, other DNA sequences also encode this same CDR3. Here immunoSEQ multiplex PCR was the method, and the copy in TCRdb shows in-frame clones only, minus some. Among over 250,000 clones listed, 80% to 90% were seen once. Separate from the approximately 700-subject first cohort was the roughly 120-subject validation cohort, to which the donors belonged. The sample is drawn from a study of cytomegalovirus exposure and HLA in healthy donors. Looking at the study overall: Later, an analysis reported that the 110 or so validation repertoires had used the same platform as the roughly 680 first-cohort repertoires.

Study results and limitations: Reported results showed that the classifier diagnosed cytomegalovirus status with high specificity and sensitivity.

The TCR was taken from a woman under 30 in good health and CMV-seronegative. The specimen was PBMCs.

The CDR3 bases are TGTGCCAGCAGTTACTCGCCAGGGGGGACCTACGAGCAGTACTTC. It is translated as CASSYSPGGTYEQYF. This chain connects TRBV6-5 to TRBJ2-7; maybe TRBD1 (7 bases). V was trimmed by 0 bases and J by 2 bases, leaving 11 bases between them. The V gene's germline CDR1 is MNHEY and CDR2 SVGAGI. The CDR3 spans 15 residues.